These 28 T cell receptor beta chains came from one sample sequenced in a study of CD8 T cells in Susac syndrome. Random hexamers served to reverse transcribe roughly 0.5 to 1 ug RNA. A single record per CDR3 protein comes from TCRdb applying MiXCR to the immunoSEQ multiplex PCR reads. Of approximately 54,000 distinct CDR3 sequences in the sample, 95% were seen once. Sequences were obtained from CD8+ T cells from PBMCs. The receptor set was obtained from a human donor with Susac syndrome.

The chain employs TRBV2 and TRBJ2-5; 13 nucleotides align to TRBD2. The CDR3 spans 18 residues. V lost 2 bases, J lost 2 bases, and 8 bases stayed unmatched. CDR1 and CDR2 from the germline V gene are SNHLY and FYNNEI. The CDR3 reads CASSEIGLAGANQETQYF. CDR3 coding DNA: TGTGCCAGCAGTGAAATCGGACTAGCGGGGGCGAATCAAGAGACCCAGTACTTC.

The chain uses TRBV2 and TRBJ1-2; D is perhaps TRBD1 (5 bases). Looked up from germline, CDR1 is SNHLY and CDR2 is FYNNEI. The V end was cut by 9 bases, the J end by 8 bases, with 19 bases between. There are 13 residues in the CDR3. Here the CDR3 reads CASGLGGTRGYTF. In nucleotides, the CDR3 is TGTGCCAGTGGACTCGGAGGGACTCGAGGCTACACCTTC.

The CDR3: CASSQDWVGKGANVLTF. DNA for the CDR3: TGCGCCAGCAGCCAAGATTGGGTAGGGAAAGGGGCCAACGTCCTGACTTTC. J is TRBJ2-6 and V is TRBV4-3, with D unresolved. The CDR3 extends over 17 amino acids. Deletions cut 0 bases from V and 4 bases from J, with 13 bases between. Germline V gene sequence: CDR1 LGHNA, CDR2 YSLEER.

The chain has TRBV29-1 and TRBJ1-1; no reliable D call. Germline loops: CDR1 SQVTM, CDR2 ANQGSEA. The CDR3 runs to 11 residues. Trimming took 3 bases from V and 5 from J, leaving 7 bases between them. CDR3 residues: CSVEVGTEAFF. DNA for the CDR3: TGCAGCGTTGAGGTGGGGACTGAAGCTTTCTTT.

The V gene is TRBV13, the J gene TRBJ1-6; no clear D gene. Trimming cost V 5 bases and J 10 bases, with 18 bases left between them. Germline V gives CDR1 PRHDT, CDR2 FYEKMQ (reference sequence). This CDR3 has 15 amino acids. The CDR3 reads CASSAKLGQESPLHF. CDR3 DNA: TGTGCCAGCAGCGCCAAACTTGGGCAGGAGTCACCCCTCCACTTT.

In regard to this clonotype: One junction end does not reproduce the germline sequence, and a read error may be involved. The chain recombines TRBV5-6 with TRBJ1-2; 7 bases are shared with TRBD1. The CDR3 length is 11 residues. Germline lookup yields CDR1 SGHDT and CDR2 YYEEEE. CDR3 in amino acids: CASSYAGTEDF. The CDR3 nucleotides read TGTGCCAGCAGCTACGCCGGGACAGAAGACTTC.

This clonotype was seen just once. CDR3 sequence (DNA): TGTGCCACCAGCTCGGCAGGTGCCTCCTACGAGCAGTACTTC. Protein sequence: CATSSAGASYEQYF. The chain uses TRBV15 and TRBJ2-7; D is ambiguous. Germline-derived CDR1 and CDR2 are LNHNV and YYDKDF (reference sequence). V shed 5 bases and J shed 0 bases, with 11 bases lying between them. The CDR3 totals 14 residues.

This sequence joins TRBV7-9 and TRBJ1-2, with D tentatively TRBD1 (6 bases). The length of the CDR3 is 13 residues. Germline CDR1 is SEHNR and CDR2 is FQNEAQ (reference sequence). V lost 6 bases to trimming and J lost 8 bases, with 16 bases between them. The CDR3 DNA reads TGTGCCAGCAGTTACAGGGAAGATGAAGGCTACACCTTC. It codes for CASSYREDEGYTF.

The chain recombines TRBV6-5 with TRBJ1-5; D gene ambiguous. This CDR3 contains 13 residues. The V end was cut by 3 bases, the J end by 4 bases, with 7 bases between. CDR1 and CDR2 (germline): MNHEY, SVGAGI. The CDR3 loop is CASSYSRNQPQHF. CDR3 DNA sequence: TGTGCCAGCAGTTATAGTCGGAATCAGCCCCAGCATTTT.

The chain uses TRBV28 and TRBJ1-1; D unclear. CDR3 size: 16 residues. Per germline, CDR1 MDHEN and CDR2 SYDVKM. Trimming took 3 bases from V and 0 from J, leaving 14 bases between them. The chain's CDR3 is CASSFSTHIMNTEAFF. The CDR3 nucleotides read TGTGCCAGCAGTTTTTCAACGCACATCATGAACACTGAAGCTTTCTTT.

This clonotype was found once. This chain uses TRBV9 with TRBJ1-1, with D maybe TRBD1 (5 bases). This CDR3 region has 12 residues. Germline loops: CDR1 SGDLS, CDR2 YYNGEE. Trimming cost V 4 bases and J 5 bases, with 9 bases left between them. The CDR3 DNA follows: TGTGCCAGCAGCAGGGGAGATACTGAAGCTTTCTTT. Translated, it gives CASSRGDTEAFF.

The chain has TRBV5-4 and TRBJ2-3, with D hard to call. V was pared by 1 base and J by 4 bases, with 4 bases between. The CDR3 runs to 12 residues. Per germline, CDR1 SGHNT and CDR2 YYREEE (reference sequence). The CDR3 loop reads CASSLSADTQYF. In DNA form, the CDR3 reads TGTGCCAGCAGCTTGTCCGCAGATACGCAGTATTTT.

The rearrangement joins TRBV6-5 to TRBJ2-7; unclear D gene. V was trimmed by 2 bases and J by 3 bases, leaving 8 bases between them. Germline V gene sequence: CDR1 MNHEY, CDR2 SVGAGI. This CDR3 comprises 13 residues. CDR3 in DNA: TGTGCCAGCAGTTACGCGCGACTCTACGAGCAGTACTTC. Its protein is CASSYARLYEQYF.

This clonotype has a single count. This chain joins TRBV7-9 and TRBJ1-1; no reliable D call. This CDR3 has 15 amino acids. The V end lost 1 base, the J end lost 0 bases, and 9 bases lay between the germline ends. The germline gives CDR1 SEHNR, CDR2 FQNEAQ (reference sequence). CDR3 protein: CASSLGRMMNTEAFF. For the CDR3, the DNA is TGTGCCAGCAGCTTAGGTCGGATGATGAACACTGAAGCTTTCTTT.

The genes are TRBV6-5 and TRBJ1-1; possibly TRBD1 for D (5 bases). In germline, CDR1 is MNHEY, CDR2 SVGAGI. Trimming cost V 4 bases and J 6 bases, with 12 bases left between them. The CDR3 has 13 amino acids. In nucleotides, the CDR3 is TGTGCCAGCAGTTGGGGCACGAAGGCTGAAGCTTTCTTT. The encoded protein is CASSWGTKAEAFF.

The table lists this clonotype with a count of one. V gene TRBV19 combines with J gene TRBJ2-2, with TRBD2 identical over 13 bases. This CDR3 is 19 amino acids long. Germline V gene sequence: CDR1 LNHDA, CDR2 SQIVND (reference sequence). V was pared by 6 bases and J by 0 bases, with 10 bases of the junction left unmatched. In DNA form, the CDR3 reads TGTGCCAGTAGCTGGACTAGCGGGGGCTCCGTTGCGAACACCGGGGAGCTGTTTTTT. This codes for CASSWTSGGSVANTGELFF.

This sequence joins TRBV9 and TRBJ2-5; 10 bases match TRBD2. The ends lost 4 bases at V and 1 base at J; junction bases unmatched: 4. The length of the CDR3 is 15 residues. Germline V gene lookup returns CDR1 SGDLS and CDR2 YYNGEE. CDR3 coding DNA: TGTGCCAGCAGCACGAGCGGGGGGGTCCAAGAGACCCAGTACTTC. It specifies CASSTSGGVQETQYF.

V is TRBV4-3 and J is TRBJ2-1; 7 bases line up with TRBD2. Trimming took 4 bases from V and 4 from J; bases not matched to a gene: 7. The CDR3 covers 15 residues. Per germline, CDR1 LGHNA and CDR2 YSLEER. The CDR3 spells CASSPTSGNYNEQFF. The CDR3, as DNA: TGCGCCAGCAGCCCCACGAGCGGGAATTACAATGAGCAGTTCTTC.

The chain links TRBV2 to TRBJ2-1; 9 nucleotides match TRBD1. Germline V CDR1 and CDR2: SNHLY, FYNNEI. Unmatched junction bases numbered 5, after V lost 6 bases and J lost 2 bases. The CDR3 consists of 15 residues. The CDR3 loop reads CASREGQGTYNEQFF. The CDR3 bases are TGTGCCAGCAGGGAGGGACAGGGTACCTACAATGAGCAGTTCTTC.

This clonotype has a single count. The chain uses TRBV20-1 and TRBJ1-2; D is possibly TRBD1 (6 bases). Germline V gene lookup returns CDR1 DFQATT and CDR2 SNEGSKA (reference sequence). The CDR3 spans 15 residues. Trimming left V 3 bases short and J 1 base short, with 15 bases between. The CDR3 loop is CSARTGGGFNYGYTF. As DNA, the CDR3 is TGCAGTGCTAGGACAGGAGGTGGATTTAACTATGGCTACACCTTC.

V and J are TRBV7-6 and TRBJ1-1; possibly TRBD1 for D (6 bases). The CDR3 is 15 residues long. The germline CDR1 and CDR2 sequences are SGHVS and FNYEAQ. V was cut by 1 base and J by 1 base, with 10 bases left in between. The CDR3 nucleotides are TGTGCCAGCAGCTTAGAAACAGGGCCGAACACTGAAGCTTTCTTT. Translated: CASSLETGPNTEAFF.

CDR3 region: CSVMRMNTEAFF. The CDR3 DNA sequence: TGCAGCGTTATGAGGATGAACACTGAAGCTTTCTTT. The V gene is TRBV29-1, the J gene TRBJ1-1; D ambiguous. The CDR3 spans 12 residues. Trimming pared 5 bases from V and 0 bases from J, leaving 7 bases between. CDR1 is SQVTM and CDR2 is ANQGSEA in the germline V gene.

The rearrangement uses TRBV4-3 and TRBJ2-7; TRBD1 matches 7 bases. J was trimmed by 4 bases and V by 2 bases; bases with no gene match: 8. Per the germline V gene, CDR1 is LGHNA and CDR2 is YSLEER. CDR3 size: 15 residues. Here the CDR3 reads CASSQFRQGPYEQYF. The CDR3 DNA follows: TGCGCCAGCAGCCAATTCCGACAGGGTCCATACGAGCAGTACTTC.

The chain links TRBV5-6 to TRBJ2-5, with a tentative D call TRBD2 (6 bases). Trimming stripped 4 bases from V and 4 bases from J, with 17 bases between. Germline CDR1 and CDR2: SGHDT and YYEEEE. The CDR3 is 15 amino acids. CDR3 in DNA: TGTGCCAGCAGCCCAGTTGCGGGGAGTTCAGAGACCCAGTACTTC. This translates into CASSPVAGSSETQYF.

The V and J genes are TRBV29-1 and TRBJ2-2; the match to TRBD1 covers 11 bases. CDR3 length: 13 amino acids. CDR1 is SQVTM and CDR2 is ANQGSEA in the germline V gene. With V trimmed by 7 bases and J by 7 bases, 5 bases remained unmatched. CDR3 nucleotides: TGCAGCGGATGGACAGGGGGCAACGGGGAGCTGTTTTTT. Translated: CSGWTGGNGELFF.

The rearrangement uses TRBV7-9 and TRBJ2-5, with 11 bases lining up with TRBD2. V dropped 11 bases and J dropped 2; count of bases not matched to a gene: 7. The CDR3 contains 14 residues. Looked up from germline, CDR1 is SEHNR and CDR2 is FQNEAQ (reference sequence). CDR3 loop: CAVRGLADQETQYF. The CDR3 DNA sequence: TGTGCCGTCAGGGGACTAGCGGATCAAGAGACCCAGTACTTC.

The chain couples TRBV27 to TRBJ2-4; D ambiguous. CDR1 MNHEY and CDR2 SMNVEV come from the germline V gene (reference sequence). The V end was cut by 3 bases, the J end by 0 bases, with 12 bases between. This CDR3 has 16 residues. The CDR3 DNA reads as TGTGCCAGCAGTTTCTATTGGCCGGCAGCCAAAAACATTCAGTACTTC. It specifies CASSFYWPAAKNIQYF.

V gene TRBV12-3 or TRBV12-4 combines with J gene TRBJ1-2; D is undetermined. Trimming removed 1 base from V and 8 bases from J, with 17 bases in between. The CDR3 spans 15 residues. The CDR3 bases are TGTGCCAGCAGTTTAGGGGGTGGTAGGGCGCGGGGCTACACCTTC. Translation: CASSLGGGRARGYTF.